The 10 T cell receptor beta chains below all came from one sample that was sequenced in a study of Graves' ophthalmopathy and Graves' hyperthyroidism. Amplification targeted the TCR beta CDR3 regions, with RNA transcripts as the source material. Second-round multiplex PCR came after first-round RT-PCR with HTBI primers. TCRdb redid the calling of the multiplex PCR reads with MiXCR, one entry per CDR3 protein. In the table there are hundreds of thousands of distinct CDR3 sequences, roughly 41% of which are singletons. Sequencing was performed on peripheral blood. These receptor sequences come from an adult man with Graves' ophthalmopathy.

In its sample, this clonotype was seen many times. The CDR3 DNA reads TGTGCCACCAGTGACGGGACAGGGGACGATGGCTACACCTTC. Protein product: CATSDGTGDDGYTF. This rearrangement joins TRBV24-1 to TRBJ1-2; 10 bases are shared with TRBD1. The CDR3 length is 14 residues. Germline CDR1 KGHDR, CDR2 SFDVKD. V lost 4 bases and J lost 6; bases outside the gene matches: 4.

Many counts were recorded for this clonotype. The chain joins TRBV19 to TRBJ1-2; D gene unclear. Between the trimmed V and J ends, which lost 7 bases and 7 bases, there was a span of 10 bases. The CDR3 runs 11 residues. Germline CDR1 and CDR2: LNHDA and SQIVND (reference sequence). The CDR3: CASKDPAGYTF. Written as DNA, the CDR3 is TGTGCCAGTAAGGACCCCGCTGGCTACACCTTC.

Many counts were recorded for this clonotype. The chain couples TRBV7-2 to TRBJ2-7; the D gene could be TRBD1 or TRBD2 (5 bases each). Trimming took off 5 bases at V and 5 bases at J, with 10 bases between the two ends. This CDR3 is built from 12 residues. Germline CDR1 and CDR2: SGHTA and FQGNSA. CDR3 in DNA: TGTGCCAGCAGCCCGGGACCCCACGAGCAGTACTTC. Translated: CASSPGPHEQYF.

The chain has TRBV12-3 or TRBV12-4 and TRBJ1-2; 8 bases agree with TRBD1. The ends lost 5 bases at V and 5 bases at J; junction bases unmatched: 10. The CDR3 is 15 residues long. The CDR3 bases are TGTGCCAGCAGTCCCCGGACAGGGCTCTGGTATGGCTACACCTTC. It translates to CASSPRTGLWYGYTF.

For this clonotype: A much larger clone is a single base away; this may be a read error. V gene TRBV2 combines with J gene TRBJ1-2; tentative D call: TRBD1 (5 bases). Per germline, CDR1 SNHLY and CDR2 FYNNEI. V lost 4 bases, J lost 7 bases, and 10 bases lay in between. The CDR3 extends over 12 amino acids. CDR3 DNA sequence: TGTGCCAGCAGTGGGGGCGAGGGTGGCTACACCTTC. Its translation: CASSGGEGGYTF.

This clonotype was seen a handful of times. V is TRBV20-1 and J is TRBJ1-5; D might be TRBD1 (5 bases). Per germline, CDR1 DFQATT and CDR2 SNEGSKA (reference sequence). The CDR3 sequence is 13 residues long. The ends were cut back, 1 base at V and 4 bases at J, with 8 bases in the middle. CDR3: CSARGGWNQPQHF. CDR3 coding DNA: TGCAGTGCTAGAGGGGGGTGGAATCAGCCCCAGCATTTT.

The genes are TRBV7-9 and TRBJ1-4; tentatively, D is TRBD1 (6 bases). This CDR3 has 16 amino acids. CDR1 SEHNR and CDR2 FQNEAQ come from the germline V gene (reference sequence). Trimming pared 6 bases from V and 7 bases from J, leaving 21 bases between. CDR3 loop: CASSEFLGATFEKLFF. In DNA, the CDR3 is TGTGCCAGCAGTGAATTTTTGGGGGCGACTTTTGAAAAACTGTTTTTT. Supplemented by reference TRBV7-9 and TRBJ1-4, the full variable domain reads DTGVSQNPRHKITKRGQNVTFRCDPISEHNRLYWYRQTLGQGPEFLTYFQNEAQLEKSRLLSDRFSAERPKGSFSTLEIQRTEQGDSAMYLCASSEFLGATFEKLFFGSGTQLSVL.

J is TRBJ2-7 and V is TRBV11-2; tentative D call: TRBD2 (6 bases). The CDR3 spans 14 residues. V was cut by 6 bases and J by 3 bases, with 15 bases left in between. Germline V CDR1 and CDR2: SGHAT, FQNNGV. The CDR3 sequence is CASRTTGLNYEQYF. Here the CDR3 DNA reads TGTGCCAGCAGGACTACGGGACTTAACTACGAGCAGTACTTC. Complete variable domain (other parts from reference TRBV11-2 and TRBJ2-7): EAGVAQSPRYKIIEKRQSVAFWCNPISGHATLYWYQQILGQGPKLLIQFQNNGVVDDSQLPKDRFSAERLKGVDSTLKIQPAKLEDSAVYLCASRTTGLNYEQYFGPGTRLTVT.

The V gene is TRBV7-3, the J gene TRBJ2-5; TRBD2 matches 9 bases. J was trimmed by 1 base and V by 2 bases; bases with no gene match: 8. Germline CDR1 reads SGHTA; CDR2 reads FQGTGA. The CDR3 totals 17 residues. The CDR3 coding sequence is TGTGCCAGCAGCTTAGCTAGCGGGAAGGTTGGCCAAGAGACCCAGTACTTC. Amino acids: CASSLASGKVGQETQYF. The variable domain in full, completed from reference TRBV7-3 and TRBJ2-5, reads GAGVSQTPSNKVTEKGKYVELRCDPISGHTALYWYRQSLGQGPEFLIYFQGTGAADDSGLPNDRFFAVRPEGSVSTLKIQRTERGDSAVYLCASSLASGKVGQETQYFGPGTRLLVL.

The sample holds a few counts of this clonotype. The rearrangement uses TRBV9 and TRBJ2-7; tentatively, D is TRBD1 (6 bases). Trimming shortened V by 0 bases and J by 2 bases, and 9 bases separated the two germline ends. Germline loops: CDR1 SGDLS, CDR2 YYNGEE. This CDR3 comprises 14 residues. The CDR3 DNA is TGTGCCAGCAGCGTAGGGGACACGACCTACGAGCAGTACTTC. Translated, it gives CASSVGDTTYEQYF.